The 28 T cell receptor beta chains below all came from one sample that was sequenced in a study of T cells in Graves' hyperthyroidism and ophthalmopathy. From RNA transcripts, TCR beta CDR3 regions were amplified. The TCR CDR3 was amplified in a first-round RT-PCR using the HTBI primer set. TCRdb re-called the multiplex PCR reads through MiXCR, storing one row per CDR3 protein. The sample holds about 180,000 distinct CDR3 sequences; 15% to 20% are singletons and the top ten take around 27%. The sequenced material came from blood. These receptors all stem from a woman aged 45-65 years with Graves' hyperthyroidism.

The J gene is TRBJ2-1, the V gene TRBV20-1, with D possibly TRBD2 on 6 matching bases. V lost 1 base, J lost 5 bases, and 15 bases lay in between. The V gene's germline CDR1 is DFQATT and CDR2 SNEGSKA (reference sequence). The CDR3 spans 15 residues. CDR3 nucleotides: TGCAGTGCTAGAGGGACCGGGACTCTCAACAATGAGCAGTTCTTC. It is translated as CSARGTGTLNNEQFF.

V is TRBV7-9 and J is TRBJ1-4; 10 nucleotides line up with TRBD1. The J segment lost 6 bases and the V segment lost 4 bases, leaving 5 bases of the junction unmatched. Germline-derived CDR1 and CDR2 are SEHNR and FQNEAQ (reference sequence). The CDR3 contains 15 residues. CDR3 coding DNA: TGTGCCAGCAGCTACGGGACAGGGGTGGATGAAAAACTGTTTTTT. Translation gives CASSYGTGVDEKLFF.

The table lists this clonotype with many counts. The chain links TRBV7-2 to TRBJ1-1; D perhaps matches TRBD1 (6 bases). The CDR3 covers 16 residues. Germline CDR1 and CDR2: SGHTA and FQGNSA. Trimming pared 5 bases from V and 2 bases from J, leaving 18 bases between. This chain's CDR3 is CASSPRVDRRNTEAFF. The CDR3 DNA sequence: TGTGCCAGCAGCCCCCGAGTAGACAGGAGAAACACTGAAGCTTTCTTT.

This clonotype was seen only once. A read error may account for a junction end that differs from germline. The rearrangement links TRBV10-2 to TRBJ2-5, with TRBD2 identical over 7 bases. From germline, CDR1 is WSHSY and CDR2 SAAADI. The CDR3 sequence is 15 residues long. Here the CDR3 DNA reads TGTGCCAGCAGTACCCCGGGACTACCTCAAGAGACCCAGTACTTC. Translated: CASSTPGLPQETQYF.

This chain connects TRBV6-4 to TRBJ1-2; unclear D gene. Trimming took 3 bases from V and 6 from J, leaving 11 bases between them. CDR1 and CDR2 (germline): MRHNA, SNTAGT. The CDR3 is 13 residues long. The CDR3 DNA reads TGTGCCAGCAGTGATGGGGAGTTGGATGGCTACACCTTC. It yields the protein CASSDGELDGYTF.

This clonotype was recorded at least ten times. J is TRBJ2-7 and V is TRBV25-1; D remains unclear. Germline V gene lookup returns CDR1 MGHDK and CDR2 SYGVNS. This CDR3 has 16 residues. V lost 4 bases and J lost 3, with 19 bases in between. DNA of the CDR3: TGTGCCAGCAGTGTGATAGGCCCTAACCTAGACTACGAGCAGTACTTC. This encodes CASSVIGPNLDYEQYF.

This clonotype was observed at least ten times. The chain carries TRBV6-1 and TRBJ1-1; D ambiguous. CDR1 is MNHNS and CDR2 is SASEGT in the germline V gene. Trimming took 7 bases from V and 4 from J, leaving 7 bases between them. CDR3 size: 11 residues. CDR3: CASTGSTEAFF. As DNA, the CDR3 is TGTGCCAGCACGGGCAGCACTGAAGCTTTCTTT.

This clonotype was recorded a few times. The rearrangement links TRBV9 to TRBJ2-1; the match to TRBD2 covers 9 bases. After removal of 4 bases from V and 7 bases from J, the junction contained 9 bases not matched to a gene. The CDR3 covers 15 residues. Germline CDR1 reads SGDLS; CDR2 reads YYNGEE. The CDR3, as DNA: TGTGCCAGCAGCCTGATTAGCGGGGGTGGAAATGAGCAGTTCTTC. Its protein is CASSLISGGGNEQFF.

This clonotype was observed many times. CDR3 coding DNA: TGCGCCAGCAGCTCACTAGCGGCGAACACCGGGGAGCTGTTTTTT. Translating it yields CASSSLAANTGELFF. V and J are TRBV5-1 and TRBJ2-2; 8 bases match TRBD2. CDR3 length equals 15 residues. V dropped 3 bases and J dropped 0; count of bases not matched to a gene: 1. Per germline, CDR1 SGHRS and CDR2 YFSETQ.

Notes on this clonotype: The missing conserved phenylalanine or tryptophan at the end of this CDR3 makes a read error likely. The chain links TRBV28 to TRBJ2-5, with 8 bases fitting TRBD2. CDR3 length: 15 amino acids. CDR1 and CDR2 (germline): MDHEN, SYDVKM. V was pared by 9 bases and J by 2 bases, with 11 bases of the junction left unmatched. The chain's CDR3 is CASSGGPLPQETQYL. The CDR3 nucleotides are TGTGCCAGTTCGGGGGGGCCCCTCCCTCAAGAGACCCAGTACCTC.

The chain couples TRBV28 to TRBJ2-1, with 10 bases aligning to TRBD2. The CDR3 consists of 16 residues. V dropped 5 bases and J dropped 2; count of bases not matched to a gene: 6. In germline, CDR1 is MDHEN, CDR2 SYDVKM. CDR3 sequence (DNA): TGTGCCAGCAGTGGTTTAGCGGGAGGTGCCTACAATGAGCAGTTCTTC. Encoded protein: CASSGLAGGAYNEQFF.

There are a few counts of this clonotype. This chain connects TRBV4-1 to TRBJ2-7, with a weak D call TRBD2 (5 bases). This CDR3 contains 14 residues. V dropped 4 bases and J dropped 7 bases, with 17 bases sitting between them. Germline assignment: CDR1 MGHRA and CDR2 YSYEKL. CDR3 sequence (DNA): TGCGCCAGCAGCCGCTCCGGGGAGCCACTAGAGCAGTACTTC. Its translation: CASSRSGEPLEQYF.

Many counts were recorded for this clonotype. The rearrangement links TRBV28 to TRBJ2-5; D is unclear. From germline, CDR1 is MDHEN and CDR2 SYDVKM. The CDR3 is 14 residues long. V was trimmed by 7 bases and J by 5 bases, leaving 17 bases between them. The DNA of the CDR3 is TGTGCCAGCATCTCTCATGGGTTCGGGGAGACCCAGTACTTC. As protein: CASISHGFGETQYF.

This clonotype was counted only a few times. The CDR3: CSVAQNFNYGYTF. The CDR3 DNA reads TGCAGCGTTGCACAGAACTTTAACTATGGCTACACCTTC. V usage is TRBV29-1 and J usage is TRBJ1-2; the D is unclear. The germline V gene encodes CDR1 SQVTM and CDR2 ANQGSEA. CDR3 size: 13 residues. Trimming took off 4 bases at V and 1 base at J, with 10 bases between the two ends.

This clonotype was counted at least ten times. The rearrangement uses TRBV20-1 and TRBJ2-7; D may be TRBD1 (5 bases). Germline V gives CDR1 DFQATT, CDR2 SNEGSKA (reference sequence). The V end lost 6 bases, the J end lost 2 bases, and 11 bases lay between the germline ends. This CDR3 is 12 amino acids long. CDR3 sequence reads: CSAQDITYEQYF. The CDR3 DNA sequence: TGCAGTGCACAGGACATCACCTACGAGCAGTACTTC.

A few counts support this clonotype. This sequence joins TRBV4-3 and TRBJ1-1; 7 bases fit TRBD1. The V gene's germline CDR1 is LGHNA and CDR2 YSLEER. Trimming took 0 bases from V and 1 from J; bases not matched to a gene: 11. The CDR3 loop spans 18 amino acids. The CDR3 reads CASSQDPPGTERNTEAFF. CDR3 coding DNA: TGCGCCAGCAGCCAAGATCCTCCCGGGACAGAGAGGAACACTGAAGCTTTCTTT.

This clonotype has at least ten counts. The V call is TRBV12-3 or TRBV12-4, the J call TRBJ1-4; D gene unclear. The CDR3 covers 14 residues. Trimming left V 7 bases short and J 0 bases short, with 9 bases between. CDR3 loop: CASTRSSTNEKLFF. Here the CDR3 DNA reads TGTGCCAGCACCCGAAGTTCAACTAATGAAAAACTGTTTTTT.

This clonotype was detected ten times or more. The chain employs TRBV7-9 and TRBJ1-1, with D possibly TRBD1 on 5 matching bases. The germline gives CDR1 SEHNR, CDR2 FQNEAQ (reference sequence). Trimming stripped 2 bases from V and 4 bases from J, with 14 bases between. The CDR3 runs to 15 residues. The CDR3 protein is CASSLRRGGVTEAFF. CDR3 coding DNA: TGTGCCAGCAGCTTAAGGCGGGGAGGGGTCACTGAAGCTTTCTTT.

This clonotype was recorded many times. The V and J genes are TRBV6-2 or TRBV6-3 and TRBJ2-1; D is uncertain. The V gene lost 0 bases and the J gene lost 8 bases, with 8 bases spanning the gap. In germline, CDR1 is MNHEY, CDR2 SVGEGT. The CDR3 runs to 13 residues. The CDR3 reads CASSYSRSHEQFF. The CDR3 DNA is TGTGCCAGCAGTTACTCAAGGAGCCATGAGCAGTTCTTC.

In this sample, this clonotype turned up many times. CDR3 loop: CSAEGTTTSTDTQYF. In nucleotides, the CDR3 is TGCAGCGCTGAGGGGACAACTACTAGCACAGATACGCAGTATTTT. The chain employs TRBV29-1 and TRBJ2-3; the D gene is possibly TRBD1 (6 bases). Trimming removed 7 bases at V and 0 bases at J, with 17 bases between. CDR3 length: 15 residues. Germline CDR1 SQVTM, CDR2 ANQGSEA.

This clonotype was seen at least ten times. CDR3: CASRLTGVSSYEQYF. CDR3 DNA: TGTGCCAGCAGGTTAACAGGGGTCAGCTCCTACGAGCAGTACTTC. The chain combines TRBV7-2 with TRBJ2-7, with 7 positions matching TRBD1. CDR3 length: 15 amino acids. The junction had 8 bases not matched to a gene; V was cut back by 6 bases and J by 0 bases. The germline CDR1 and CDR2 sequences are SGHTA and FQGNSA.

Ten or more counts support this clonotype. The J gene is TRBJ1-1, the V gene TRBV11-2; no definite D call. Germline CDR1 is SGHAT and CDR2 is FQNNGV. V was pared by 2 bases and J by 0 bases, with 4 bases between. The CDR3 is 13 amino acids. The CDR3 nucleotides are TGTGCCAGCAGCTTATGGATGAACACTGAAGCTTTCTTT. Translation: CASSLWMNTEAFF. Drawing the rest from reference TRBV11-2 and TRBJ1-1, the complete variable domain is EAGVAQSPRYKIIEKRQSVAFWCNPISGHATLYWYQQILGQGPKLLIQFQNNGVVDDSQLPKDRFSAERLKGVDSTLKIQPAKLEDSAVYLCASSLWMNTEAFFGQGTRLTVV.

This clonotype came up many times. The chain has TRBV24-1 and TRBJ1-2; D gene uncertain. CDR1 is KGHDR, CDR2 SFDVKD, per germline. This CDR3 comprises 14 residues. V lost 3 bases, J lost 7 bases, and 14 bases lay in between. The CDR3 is CATSDPGLEVGYTF. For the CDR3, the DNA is TGTGCCACCAGTGATCCGGGCCTGGAGGTTGGCTACACCTTC.

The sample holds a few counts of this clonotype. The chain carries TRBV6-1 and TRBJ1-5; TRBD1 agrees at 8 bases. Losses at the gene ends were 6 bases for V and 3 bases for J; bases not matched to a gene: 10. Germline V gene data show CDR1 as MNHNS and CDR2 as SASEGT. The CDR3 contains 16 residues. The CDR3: CASRKTGVSYNQPQHF. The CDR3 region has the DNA TGTGCCAGCAGGAAGACAGGGGTTAGCTACAATCAGCCCCAGCATTTT.

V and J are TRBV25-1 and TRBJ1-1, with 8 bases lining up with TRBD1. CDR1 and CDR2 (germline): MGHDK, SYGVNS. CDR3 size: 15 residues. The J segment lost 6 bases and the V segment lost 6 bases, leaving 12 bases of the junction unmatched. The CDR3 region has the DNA TGTGCCAGCAGCGCGAACAGGGGGAGAGGGGCTGAAGCTTTCTTT. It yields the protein CASSANRGRGAEAFF.

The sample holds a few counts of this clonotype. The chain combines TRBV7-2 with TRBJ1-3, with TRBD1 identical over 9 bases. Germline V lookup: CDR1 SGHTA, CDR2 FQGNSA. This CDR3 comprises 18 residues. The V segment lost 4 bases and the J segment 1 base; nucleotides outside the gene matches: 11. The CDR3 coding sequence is TGTGCCAGCAGCTCACCCCGAGGGGGGACAGGGTCTGGAAACACCATATATTTT. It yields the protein CASSSPRGGTGSGNTIYF.

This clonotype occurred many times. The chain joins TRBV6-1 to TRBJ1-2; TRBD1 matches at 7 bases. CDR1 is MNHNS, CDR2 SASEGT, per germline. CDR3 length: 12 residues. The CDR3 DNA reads TGTGCTTGGAGGGGGCCCAACTATGGCTACACCTTC. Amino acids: CAWRGPNYGYTF.

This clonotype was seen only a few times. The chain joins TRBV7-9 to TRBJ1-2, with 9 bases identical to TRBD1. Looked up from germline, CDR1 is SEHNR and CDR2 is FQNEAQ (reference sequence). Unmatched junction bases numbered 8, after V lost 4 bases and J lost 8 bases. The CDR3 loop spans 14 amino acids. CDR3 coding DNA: TGTGCCAGCAGCTCAGTGGGACAGGGTAACGGCTACACCTTC. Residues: CASSSVGQGNGYTF.